Listed below are T cell receptor beta chains from one sample, sequenced in a study of neurological immune-mediated disorders. TCRdb fed the 5' RACE reads into MiXCR, producing one record per CDR3 protein. The table includes about 70,000 distinct CDR3 sequences, approximately 5% detected once. The sample was PBMCs. Every receptor here comes from a woman between 65 and 79 years old with multiple sclerosis. CDR3s include the opening cysteine and the closing phenylalanine or tryptophan. Fields, in order: D gene, clone size, V gene, J gene, CDR3 protein, CDR3 DNA. A D gene is named only where the DNA matches it firmly. The size entry is marked missing in some rows and otherwise reads once, few, many or a size class.

.	.	TRBV10-3	TRBJ2-3	CAIGRVLDTQYF	TGTGCCATCGGGCGGGTTTTGGATACGCAGTATTTT
TRBD2	many	TRBV20-1	TRBJ2-1	CSATSGGNEQFF	TGCAGTGCGACAAGCGGGGGGAATGAGCAGTTCTTC
.	many	TRBV7-2	TRBJ1-3	CASSLGAGRAGNTIYF	TGTGCCAGCAGCTTAGGAGCAGGGAGAGCTGGAAACACCATATATTTT
.	many	TRBV6-5	TRBJ2-2	CASSQGTGELFF	TGTGCCAGCAGTCAGGGTACCGGGGAGCTGTTTTTT
.	few	TRBV4-2	TRBJ2-3	CASSPGAAVSTDTQYF	TGTGCCAGCAGCCCAGGGGCGGCGGTCAGCACAGATACGCAGTATTTT
.	few	TRBV19	TRBJ1-2	CASRWKTEASYGYTF	TGTGCCAGTAGGTGGAAGACAGAAGCTTCCTATGGCTACACCTTC
.	many	TRBV5-1	TRBJ1-1	CASSLAAVILGTEAFF	TGCGCCAGCAGCTTGGCGGCAGTAATTCTGGGCACTGAAGCTTTCTTT
TRBD2	many	TRBV12-3/TRBV12-4	TRBJ2-3	CASASGLAPSTDTQYF	TGTGCCAGCGCTTCGGGACTAGCGCCTAGCACAGATACGCAGTATTTT
TRBD2	few	TRBV12-3/TRBV12-4	TRBJ2-3	CASSFLAGGPTDTQYF	TGTGCCAGCAGTTTTCTAGCGGGAGGGCCAACAGATACGCAGTATTTT
.	many	TRBV7-9	TRBJ1-1	CASSRGTLNTEAFF	TGTGCCAGCAGCCGCGGGACTTTGAACACTGAAGCTTTCTTT
TRBD2	.	TRBV7-7	TRBJ2-3	CASSLIRGGTDTQYF	TGTGCTAGCAGCTTAATACGGGGGGGAACAGATACGCAGTATTTT
TRBD2	few	TRBV27	TRBJ2-7	CASSPGLAASSYEQYF	TGTGCCAGCAGTCCAGGACTAGCGGCGAGCTCCTACGAGCAGTACTTC
.	few	TRBV3-1	TRBJ1-5	CASSQDGYGAGANQPQNF	TGTGCCAGCAGCCAAGACGGTTATGGAGCAGGCGCGAATCAGCCCCAGAATTTT
.	many	TRBV5-6	TRBJ1-2	CASSFKYGYTF	TGTGCCAGCAGCTTCAAATATGGCTACACCTTC
.	.	TRBV18	TRBJ1-1	CASSHGQNTEAFF	TGTGCCAGCTCACACGGGCAGAACACTGAAGCTTTCTTT
.	few	TRBV7-3	TRBJ2-3	CASSLNPTVTDTQYF	TGTGCCAGCAGCTTAAACCCAACTGTCACAGATACGCAGTATTTT
TRBD2	many	TRBV20-1	TRBJ2-1	CSASKPSGTYNEQFF	TGCAGTGCTAGTAAACCTAGCGGGACCTACAATGAGCAGTTCTTC
.	many	TRBV12-3/TRBV12-4	TRBJ2-1	CASSFWASSYNEQFF	TGTGCCAGCAGTTTTTGGGCGAGCTCCTACAATGAGCAGTTCTTC
.	many	TRBV14	TRBJ1-1	CASSPWGAIFTEAFF	TGTGCCAGCAGCCCCTGGGGTGCTATCTTCACTGAAGCTTTCTTT
TRBD1	many	TRBV27	TRBJ1-5	CASSLKGQGAASQPQHF	TGTGCCAGCAGTTTAAAGGGACAGGGGGCGGCGAGTCAGCCCCAGCATTTT
.	.	TRBV5-1	TRBJ1-4	CASSFSAEPSGKLFF	TGCGCCAGCAGCTTTTCTGCGGAGCCTTCAGGAAAACTGTTTTTT
.	many	TRBV4-3	TRBJ1-2	CASSQERGYGYTF	TGCGCCAGCAGCCAAGAAAGGGGCTATGGCTACACCTTC
.	many	TRBV4-1	TRBJ2-1	CASSQEKGSNEQFF	TGCGCCAGCAGCCAAGAGAAGGGGTCCAATGAGCAGTTCTTC
TRBD2	many	TRBV4-1	TRBJ2-1	CASSQEVRAGEQFF	TGCGCCAGCAGCCAAGAGGTTAGGGCGGGAGAACAGTTCTTC
TRBD2	few	TRBV3-1	TRBJ2-5	CASSPGLAVLQETQYF	TGTGCCAGCAGTCCGGGACTAGCGGTACTTCAAGAGACCCAGTACTTC
.	many	TRBV6-5	TRBJ1-5	CASRKGLNQPQHF	TGTGCCAGCCGTAAGGGGCTAAATCAGCCCCAGCATTTT
.	.	TRBV10-3	TRBJ2-2	CAISEREMYTGELFF	TGTGCCATCAGTGAGCGGGAGATGTACACCGGGGAGCTGTTTTTT
TRBD1	many	TRBV5-1	TRBJ2-7	CASSLGTGAYEQYF	TGCGCCAGCAGCTTAGGGACAGGAGCCTACGAGCAGTACTTC
.	.	TRBV5-1	TRBJ2-5	CASSLEQTQYF	TGCGCCAGCAGCTTGGAACAGACCCAGTACTTC
.	many	TRBV12-3/TRBV12-4	TRBJ2-7	CASTRESYEQYF	TGTGCCAGCACACGGGAGAGCTACGAGCAGTACTTC
TRBD2	many	TRBV3-1	TRBJ2-7	CASSRRTSVPEQYF	TGTGCCAGCAGCCGTAGGACTAGCGTTCCCGAGCAGTACTTC
TRBD1	many	TRBV20-1	TRBJ1-5	CSAGRTGGIGQPQHF	TGCAGTGCTGGAAGGACAGGGGGTATTGGTCAGCCCCAGCATTTT
.	many	TRBV7-2	TRBJ2-5	CASSLVVGWETQYF	TGTGCCAGCAGCTTAGTCGTGGGTTGGGAGACCCAGTACTTC
TRBD2	many	TRBV5-5	TRBJ2-1	CASSSRGVAGVSNEQFF	TGTGCCAGCAGCAGTCGGGGAGTAGCGGGAGTGTCAAATGAGCAGTTCTTC
.	few	TRBV15	TRBJ1-4	CATEDTTNEKLFF	TGTGCCACCGAGGACACAACTAATGAAAAACTGTTTTTT
.	few	TRBV5-1	TRBJ2-2	CDSSTLGGELFF	TGCGACAGCAGCACTCTCGGGGGGGAGCTGTTTTTT
TRBD1	.	TRBV18	TRBJ1-1	CASSLGTGGSMNTEAFF	TGTGCCAGCTCACTGGGGACAGGGGGGAGCATGAACACTGAAGCTTTCTTT
.	.	TRBV4-3	TRBJ1-2	CASSQDRIGANYGYTF	TGCGCCAGCAGCCAAGATCGGATAGGGGCTAACTATGGCTACACCTTC
TRBD2	many	TRBV7-2	TRBJ2-5	CASSSGRAETQYF	TGTGCCAGCAGCTCCGGGAGGGCAGAGACCCAGTACTTC
TRBD1	many	TRBV7-6	TRBJ2-1	CASSPRPGQGTSYEQFF	TGTGCCAGCAGCCCCCGCCCGGGACAGGGGACCTCCTATGAGCAGTTCTTC
TRBD2	few	TRBV10-3	TRBJ2-1	CAISDRLAADYNEQFF	TGTGCCATCAGTGACCGACTAGCGGCGGACTACAATGAGCAGTTCTTC
.	few	TRBV7-9	TRBJ1-2	CASKQTGTNYGYTF	TGTGCCAGCAAGCAGACAGGAACGAACTATGGCTACACCTTC
TRBD2	many	TRBV7-2	TRBJ2-1	CASSLGGGRAGNEQFF	TGTGCCAGCAGCTTAGGTGGTGGGAGGGCTGGCAATGAGCAGTTCTTC
.	few	TRBV6-5	TRBJ2-7	CASSYLFKDPRYEQYF	TGTGCCAGCAGTTACCTATTCAAGGACCCGCGCTACGAGCAGTACTTC
.	many	TRBV6-2/TRBV6-3	TRBJ2-1	CASSYSTSYNEQFF	TGTGCCAGCAGTTACTCGACTAGCTACAATGAGCAGTTCTTC
.	many	TRBV7-2	TRBJ2-2	CASSPRAELFF	TGTGCCAGCAGCCCCCGCGCCGAGCTGTTTTTT
TRBD2	many	TRBV11-2	TRBJ2-1	CASSPSTAPGLHRGVNEQFF	TGTGCCAGCAGCCCCTCTACAGCTCCGGGACTACATCGGGGGGTGAATGAGCAGTTCTTC
TRBD1	many	TRBV5-1	TRBJ1-1	CASSPRGAAEAFF	TGCGCCAGCAGCCCCAGGGGGGCTGCTGAAGCTTTCTTT
.	many	TRBV25-1	TRBJ1-5	CASSEFGQPQHF	TGTGCCAGCAGTGAATTCGGTCAGCCCCAGCATTTT
.	many	TRBV20-1	TRBJ2-1	CSASPGQGPYNEQFF	TGCAGTGCTTCACCGGGACAAGGGCCCTACAATGAGCAGTTCTTC
TRBD2	many	TRBV20-1	TRBJ2-2	CSARDPGLANTGELFF	TGCAGTGCTAGGGACCCGGGACTAGCTAACACCGGGGAGCTGTTTTTT
TRBD1	many	TRBV5-1	TRBJ2-7	CASSLAGGTGLPYEQYF	TGCGCCAGCAGCTTGGCCGGTGGGACAGGCCTCCCCTACGAGCAGTACTTC